A selection of T cell receptor beta chains follows, all from one sample in a study of control samples from healthy donors and cancer patients. Only in-frame clones appear in the TCRdb table, and some are missing; sequencing was by immunoSEQ multiplex PCR. The sample lists tens of thousands of clones; around 80% were seen once. The sequenced material came from blood. The source is a man aged 70-80 years in good health. The CDR3 runs from the conserved cysteine through the conserved F or W. Fields, in order: clone size, J gene, D gene, V gene, CDR3 DNA, CDR3 protein. A D gene is named only where the DNA matches it firmly. Clone size is given for some rows only: seen once, a few or many times, or a class if the clone is expanded.

clone size: .
J gene: TRBJ2-1
D gene: TRBD1
V gene: TRBV24-1
CDR3 DNA: TGTGCCACCGGCCCGGGACAGGGCAACTACAATGAGCAGTTCTTC
CDR3 protein: CATGPGQGNYNEQFF

clone size: .
J gene: TRBJ1-2
D gene: .
V gene: TRBV5-1
CDR3 DNA: TGCGCCAGCAGCCGGGACGGACTCTATGGCTACACCTTC
CDR3 protein: CASSRDGLYGYTF

clone size: .
J gene: TRBJ1-1
D gene: TRBD1
V gene: TRBV29-1
CDR3 DNA: TGCAGCGCCCACAGGGGGAACACTGAAGCTTTCTTT
CDR3 protein: CSAHRGNTEAFF

clone size: medium-sized
J gene: TRBJ2-7
D gene: .
V gene: TRBV5-1
CDR3 DNA: TGCGCCAGCAGCTTGCAGGGGCCCTCCTACGAGCAGTACTTC
CDR3 protein: CASSLQGPSYEQYF

clone size: .
J gene: TRBJ2-2
D gene: TRBD1
V gene: TRBV5-5
CDR3 DNA: TGTGCCAGCAGCTTTGACAGGGCGAACACCGGGGAGCTGTTTTTT
CDR3 protein: CASSFDRANTGELFF

clone size: .
J gene: TRBJ2-2
D gene: TRBD2
V gene: TRBV12-5
CDR3 DNA: TGTGCTAGTGGAAGGACTAGCGGCGGGGAGCTGTTTTTT
CDR3 protein: CASGRTSGGELFF

clone size: .
J gene: TRBJ1-1
D gene: TRBD1
V gene: TRBV4-2
CDR3 DNA: TGTGCCAGCAGCAAGGGACAGGGGTATTTTGATGGTGAAGCTTTCTTT
CDR3 protein: CASSKGQGYFDGEAFF

clone size: .
J gene: TRBJ2-7
D gene: .
V gene: TRBV7-6
CDR3 DNA: TGTGCCAGCAGCCCCTTAGAGGGGACCTACGAGCAGTACTTC
CDR3 protein: CASSPLEGTYEQYF

clone size: .
J gene: TRBJ1-1
D gene: .
V gene: TRBV5-1
CDR3 DNA: TGCGCCAGCAGCTTGGATCCCAGGGGAAACACTGAAGCTTTCTTT
CDR3 protein: CASSLDPRGNTEAFF

clone size: .
J gene: TRBJ2-7
D gene: TRBD1
V gene: TRBV5-4
CDR3 DNA: TGTGCCAGCAGCTTGGCATTCCCCGGGACAGGGGCCGAGCAGTACTTC
CDR3 protein: CASSLAFPGTGAEQYF

clone size: once
J gene: TRBJ1-2
D gene: .
V gene: TRBV7-2
CDR3 DNA: TGTGCCAGCAGCTTAGTTGGGCTGATGACAGGCTTCTATGGCTACACCTTC
CDR3 protein: CASSLVGLMTGFYGYTF

clone size: .
J gene: TRBJ2-5
D gene: TRBD1
V gene: TRBV2
CDR3 DNA: TGTGCCATCCGGACAGGGGGCCGGGAGACCCAGTACTTC
CDR3 protein: CAIRTGGRETQYF

clone size: .
J gene: TRBJ1-4
D gene: .
V gene: TRBV5-5
CDR3 DNA: TGTGCCAGCAGCTTTGAACCGGGGGGGCTGGAGGAAAAACTGTTTTTT
CDR3 protein: CASSFEPGGLEEKLFF

clone size: .
J gene: TRBJ2-2
D gene: .
V gene: TRBV19
CDR3 DNA: TGTGCCAGTAGTATGCGGGGTTTAACCGGGGAGCTGTTTTTT
CDR3 protein: CASSMRGLTGELFF

clone size: .
J gene: TRBJ1-2
D gene: .
V gene: TRBV30
CDR3 DNA: TGTGCCTGGAGGAGTAGGGGGGCTTATGGCTACACCTTC
CDR3 protein: CAWRSRGAYGYTF

clone size: .
J gene: TRBJ1-2
D gene: .
V gene: TRBV2
CDR3 DNA: TGTGCCAGCAATGACCAGGGGAGCCTTTACTATGGCTACACCTTC
CDR3 protein: CASNDQGSLYYGYTF

clone size: once
J gene: TRBJ2-2
D gene: .
V gene: TRBV12-3/TRBV12-4
CDR3 DNA: TGTGCCAGCAGTCGGGGTACCGGGGAGCTGTTTTTT
CDR3 protein: CASSRGTGELFF

clone size: once
J gene: TRBJ1-6
D gene: .
V gene: TRBV5-4
CDR3 DNA: TGTGCCAGCAGCCCCGACCATAATTCACCCCTCCACTTT
CDR3 protein: CASSPDHNSPLHF

clone size: .
J gene: TRBJ2-2
D gene: .
V gene: TRBV28
CDR3 DNA: TGTGCCAGCAGTTTCAGGACTCCGAACACCGGGGAGCTGTTTTTT
CDR3 protein: CASSFRTPNTGELFF

clone size: once
J gene: TRBJ2-3
D gene: TRBD1
V gene: TRBV5-1
CDR3 DNA: TGCGCCAGCAGTCGACAGGGCGAGTTTGCCCTTGGAGATACGCAGTATTTT
CDR3 protein: CASSRQGEFALGDTQYF

clone size: .
J gene: TRBJ1-2
D gene: TRBD1
V gene: TRBV5-4
CDR3 DNA: TGTGCCAGCAGCCATCCCGGGACAGGGGATGCCTATGGCTACACCTTC
CDR3 protein: CASSHPGTGDAYGYTF

clone size: .
J gene: TRBJ1-2
D gene: .
V gene: TRBV12-3/TRBV12-4
CDR3 DNA: TGTGCCAGCAGTTTGCGGACGGCTTATGGCTACACCTTC
CDR3 protein: CASSLRTAYGYTF